The clone carrying this T cell receptor (beta chain) appeared many times. Antigen unknown. The time point is: pre-sensitization, week 0. Treatment: therapeutic diphenylcyclopropenone sensitization with weekly scalp DPC. The data were taken from a study of human T cells and chemical hapten exposure. Background on the study: Application of 0.01% DPC to the upper back was done by patch test, with a reading at 6 days. General observations from the study: Versus controls, significantly more large CDR3 similarity clusters arose from expanded TCRs.

Germline lookup yields CDR1 MNHEY and CDR2 SMNVEV (reference sequence). This CDR3 has 14 residues. V was cut by 0 bases and J by 8 bases, with 12 bases left in between. MiXCR was run by TCRdb on the RACE reads, yielding one entry per CDR3 protein. Here the sample spans roughly 380,000 distinct CDR3 sequences, roughly 5.3% being singletons. Sequences were derived from whole blood, sampled in connection with sensitization to the hapten diphenylcyclopropenone (DPC). This TCR was recovered from a woman aged 45-60 years with alopecia areata. Some clones in this sample may be carry-over from other donors' samples. The chain links TRBV27 to TRBJ2-3; D possibly corresponds to TRBD2 (5 bases). CDR3 coding DNA: TGTGCCAGCAGTTTATCGTCCCCACGGGGTACGCAGTATTTT. Translation: CASSLSSPRGTQYF.